These 24 T cell receptor beta chains were all obtained from the same sample, sequenced in a study of patients and donors after allogeneic stem cell transplantation (TCRdb year 2020). The library was prepared using RT-PCR. The sequencer was a NextSeq 550. Clones were called with MiXCR by TCRdb after fastp trimmed the public reads at Q25, and only in-frame beta chains were retained. Here each entry gathers all rows of one CDR3 protein and keeps the most common genes and DNA. The sample table records 920,000 or so distinct CDR3 sequences; roughly 18% of these occur just once. The ten largest clones capture around 5.5% of the sample. Sequenced input: blood, either unsorted or a sorted T cell fraction (not recorded which). These receptors came from a human donor who was either an allogeneic HSCT recipient or a stem cell or donor lymphocyte infusion donor (not recorded which). It is not recorded whose cells these are; they may come from a transplant donor.

The V gene is TRBV11-3, the J gene TRBJ1-3; D perhaps matches TRBD1 (5 bases). Trimming left V 7 bases short and J 0 bases short, with 13 bases between. Germline V gives CDR1 SGHNT, CDR2 YENEEA. CDR3 size: 15 residues. The CDR3 protein is CASTLRGTSGNTIYF. For the CDR3, the DNA is TGTGCCAGCACCCTAAGGGGTACCTCTGGAAACACCATATATTTT.

This clonotype has only a few counts. The rearrangement links TRBV7-2 to TRBJ2-1; the match to TRBD2 covers 11 bases. Germline V CDR1 and CDR2: SGHTA, FQGNSA. V shed 5 bases, J shed 7 bases, and the junction held 7 bases outside the gene matches. The CDR3 totals 15 residues. The CDR3 is CASSPSGGIRNEQFF. As DNA, the CDR3 is TGTGCCAGCAGCCCTAGCGGGGGGATTCGAAATGAGCAGTTCTTC.

This sequence joins TRBV5-6 and TRBJ2-1; no reliable D call. The CDR3 covers 16 residues. Germline assignment: CDR1 SGHDT and CDR2 YYEEEE. V was cut by 3 bases and J by 6 bases, with 19 bases left in between. This chain's CDR3 is CASSSRTQPLGNEQFF. CDR3 in DNA: TGTGCCAGCAGCTCGCGGACCCAACCTTTGGGCAATGAGCAGTTCTTC.

This clonotype was seen only a few times. The rearrangement joins TRBV6-4 to TRBJ2-1; 9 nucleotides line up with TRBD2. This CDR3 region has 15 residues. Germline V CDR1 and CDR2: MRHNA, SNTAGT. With V trimmed by 6 bases and J by 8 bases, 11 bases remained unmatched. The CDR3 reads CASSDDWTSADEQFF. The CDR3 DNA sequence: TGTGCCAGCAGCGACGACTGGACTAGCGCCGATGAGCAGTTCTTC.

The chain carries TRBV5-6 and TRBJ2-1; 12 bases agree with TRBD1. CDR1 and CDR2 (germline): SGHDT, YYEEEE. J gave up 6 bases and V 3 bases, and 4 bases lay outside the gene matches. The CDR3 is 15 amino acids. CDR3 loop: CASSWDRGLSNEQFF. The DNA of the CDR3 is TGTGCCAGCAGCTGGGACAGGGGGCTGAGCAATGAGCAGTTCTTC.

This clonotype showed up many times. The genes are TRBV12-3 or TRBV12-4 and TRBJ2-2; 9 positions match TRBD1. CDR3 size: 16 residues. J was trimmed by 5 bases and V by 5 bases; bases with no gene match: 9. The CDR3 sequence is CASSADRGKSTGELFF. The CDR3 region has the DNA TGTGCCAGCAGTGCGGACAGGGGAAAGAGTACCGGGGAGCTGTTTTTT.

The rearrangement links TRBV6-2 or TRBV6-3 to TRBJ2-5, with 8 bases fitting TRBD2. Germline V lookup: CDR1 MNHEY, CDR2 SVGEGT. J lost 5 bases, V lost 8 bases, and 7 bases had no gene match. This CDR3 is 13 amino acids long. This chain's CDR3 is CASSGGGYETQYF. Written as DNA, the CDR3 is TGTGCCAGCTCGGGCGGGGGGTACGAGACCCAGTACTTC.

The chain has TRBV20-1 and TRBJ2-1; 7 bases map to TRBD1. In germline, CDR1 is DFQATT, CDR2 SNEGSKA (reference sequence). CDR3 size: 15 residues. Trimming at V came to 5 bases and at J to 9 bases, leaving 16 bases not matched to a gene. The DNA of the CDR3 is TGCAGTGCTTATCAGGGGTCAGGGGGTTTGGGTGAGCAGTTCTTC. This translates into CSAYQGSGGLGEQFF.

This clonotype was counted only a few times. This rearrangement joins TRBV6-5 to TRBJ2-4; TRBD2 aligns across 7 bases. The CDR3 spans 16 residues. CDR1 and CDR2 (germline): MNHEY, SVGAGI. The V gene end was trimmed by 0 bases and the J gene end by 6 bases; junction bases not matched to a gene: 8. The CDR3 region is CASSYSGGSSGNIQYF. In nucleotides, the CDR3 is TGTGCCAGCAGTTACTCGGGAGGGTCTAGCGGAAACATTCAGTACTTC.

The genes are TRBV5-1 and TRBJ2-7, with 13 bases lining up with TRBD2. V was clipped by 4 bases and J by 0 bases; unmatched bases: 7. The CDR3 is 17 residues long. Germline V lookup: CDR1 SGHRS, CDR2 YFSETQ. The CDR3 here is CASSLRTSGSHSYEQYF. In nucleotides, the CDR3 is TGCGCCAGCAGCCTCAGGACTAGCGGGAGCCACTCCTACGAGCAGTACTTC.

In its sample, this clonotype was seen a few times. This chain uses TRBV6-4 with TRBJ2-2; TRBD1 aligns across 7 bases. The length of the CDR3 is 13 residues. CDR1 and CDR2 (germline): MRHNA, SNTAGT. V lost 5 bases to trimming and J lost 5 bases; unmatched junction nucleotides: 2. This CDR3 reads CASSKQGTGELFF. CDR3 bases: TGTGCCAGCAGTAAACAGGGGACCGGGGAGCTGTTTTTT.

The genes are TRBV9 and TRBJ2-3; maybe TRBD2 (6 bases). Trimming took 4 bases from V and 0 from J, leaving 21 bases between them. Per germline, CDR1 SGDLS and CDR2 YYNGEE. The CDR3 totals 18 residues. The CDR3 is CASSTGGTSNPSTDTQYF. CDR3 DNA sequence: TGTGCCAGCAGCACAGGCGGGACTTCCAATCCTAGCACAGATACGCAGTATTTT.

This clonotype was counted between two and nine times. This sequence joins TRBV4-3 and TRBJ1-5; D gene unclear. Germline V CDR1 and CDR2: LGHNA, YSLEER. This CDR3 is built from 15 residues. Trimming cost V 0 bases and J 9 bases, with 15 bases left between them. CDR3 in DNA: TGCGCCAGCAGCCAAGATGTGACGGTAAAATGGCCCCAGCATTTT. Protein: CASSQDVTVKWPQHF.

The chain has TRBV24-1 and TRBJ2-3; no reliable D call. V lost 10 bases and J 1 base, leaving 8 bases between the germline ends. The CDR3 is made up of 12 amino acids. Germline V gene lookup returns CDR1 KGHDR and CDR2 SFDVKD. CDR3: CATNRGTDTQYF. The DNA of the CDR3 is TGTGCCACTAACCGGGGCACAGATACGCAGTATTTT.

This clonotype was counted a few times. The CDR3: CASSLTLYNEQFF. CDR3 DNA: TGCGCCAGCAGCCTAACACTCTACAATGAGCAGTTCTTC. V usage is TRBV5-1 and J usage is TRBJ2-1; D ambiguous. The CDR3 is 13 residues long. V lost 4 bases to trimming and J lost 3 bases, with 8 bases between them. Germline values: CDR1 SGHRS, CDR2 YFSETQ.

This clonotype showed up just a few times. V gene TRBV3-1 combines with J gene TRBJ1-5; 9 nucleotides line up with TRBD1. Germline V gene sequence: CDR1 LGHDT, CDR2 YNNKEL (reference sequence). CDR3 length equals 17 residues. With 4 bases clipped from V and 2 bases from J, the junction kept 9 bases outside the gene matches. CDR3: CASSRDTGTGRNQPQHF. As DNA, the CDR3 is TGTGCCAGCAGCCGGGACACCGGGACAGGGCGCAATCAGCCCCAGCATTTT. Full variable domain (rest looked up from reference TRBV3-1 and TRBJ1-5): DTAVSQTPKYLVTQMGNDKSIKCEQNLGHDTMYWYKQDSKKFLKIMFSYNNKELIINETVPNRFSPKSPDKAHLNLHINSLELGDSAVYFCASSRDTGTGRNQPQHFGDGTRLSIL.

The chain is built from TRBV7-9 and TRBJ2-2; a possible D gene is TRBD2 (7 bases). CDR1 SEHNR and CDR2 FQNEAQ come from the germline V gene (reference sequence). V was cut by 5 bases and J by 5 bases, with 15 bases left in between. This CDR3 region has 15 residues. CDR3 residues: CASSAPGDYTGELFF. CDR3 in DNA: TGTGCCAGCAGCGCCCCAGGGGACTATACCGGGGAGCTGTTTTTT.

This clonotype has just a few counts. The chain uses TRBV24-1 and TRBJ2-2, with 13 bases identical to TRBD2. The CDR3 has 18 residues. V dropped 2 bases and J dropped 6; count of bases not matched to a gene: 8. CDR1 is KGHDR and CDR2 is SFDVKD in the germline V gene. The CDR3 region is CATSDSRPGLAGAGELFF. The DNA of the CDR3 is TGTGCCACCAGTGATTCACGACCCGGACTAGCGGGAGCCGGGGAGCTGTTTTTT.

The chain recombines TRBV20-1 with TRBJ1-6, with D perhaps matching TRBD1 (6 bases). Germline CDR1 and CDR2: DFQATT and SNEGSKA (reference sequence). V shed 4 bases and J shed 8 bases, with 6 bases lying between them. This CDR3 has 11 amino acids. The chain's CDR3 is CSATGDSPLHF. CDR3 DNA: TGCAGTGCTACAGGGGATTCACCCCTCCACTTT.

This chain joins TRBV5-1 and TRBJ1-2; 7 bases align to TRBD1. Germline V gene sequence: CDR1 SGHRS, CDR2 YFSETQ. J gave up 0 bases and V 3 bases, and 5 bases lay outside the gene matches. The CDR3 extends over 15 amino acids. The CDR3 sequence: CASSSVGQTNYGYTF. In DNA form, the CDR3 reads TGCGCCAGCAGCTCGGTGGGACAGACTAACTATGGCTACACCTTC. The variable domain in full, with the rest retrieved from reference TRBV5-1 and TRBJ1-2, is KAGVTQTPRYLIKTRGQQVTLSCSPISGHRSVSWYQQTPGQGLQFLFEYFSETQRNKGNFPGRFSGRQFSNSRSEMNVSTLELGDSALYLCASSSVGQTNYGYTFGSGTRLTVV.

The CDR3 sequence: CSVRTGATTEAFF. The CDR3 DNA is TGCAGCGTTCGGACAGGGGCGACCACTGAAGCTTTCTTT. V is TRBV29-1 and J is TRBJ1-1, with TRBD1 matching 9 bases. V dropped 5 bases and J dropped 4; count of bases not matched to a gene: 5. The CDR3 covers 13 residues. The germline V gene encodes CDR1 SQVTM and CDR2 ANQGSEA.

The chain employs TRBV25-1 and TRBJ2-5; no clear D. The CDR3 has 14 amino acids. Trimming took 2 bases from V and 2 from J, leaving 9 bases between them. Germline-derived CDR1 and CDR2 are MGHDK and SYGVNS. CDR3 nucleotides: TGTGCCAGCAGTGAAGTCGGGCCACAAGAGACCCAGTACTTC. This sequence encodes CASSEVGPQETQYF.

Written as DNA, the CDR3 is TGTGCCAGCAGCAAAGGGACAGGGGACTACGAGCAGTACTTC. The encoded protein is CASSKGTGDYEQYF. The chain employs TRBV7-2 and TRBJ2-7; TRBD1 agrees at 10 bases. Trimming removed 5 bases from V and 3 bases from J; junction bases left unmatched: 4. CDR1 is SGHTA, CDR2 FQGNSA, per germline. This CDR3 is 14 amino acids long. The full variable domain, in which reference TRBV7-2 and TRBJ2-7 provide the parts outside the CDR3, is GAGVSQSPSNKVTEKGKDVELRCDPISGHTALYWYRQSLGQGLEFLIYFQGNSAPDKSGLPSDRFSAERTGGSVSTLTIQRTQQEDSAVYLCASSKGTGDYEQYFGPGTRLTVT.

This clonotype turned up a few times. The genes are TRBV18 and TRBJ1-5; maybe TRBD1 (5 bases). V was clipped by 9 bases and J by 2 bases, with 14 bases between them. The germline V gene encodes CDR1 KGHSH and CDR2 LQKENI. CDR3 length: 14 residues. DNA for the CDR3: TGTGCCAGTTCCGGGACCCGGGGCAATCAGCCCCAGCATTTT. It specifies CASSGTRGNQPQHF.